Listed here are 31 T cell receptor beta chains from one sample, sequenced in a study of T cell responses to AZD1222 COVID-19 vaccine. Sequencing was performed with immunoSEQ multiplex PCR; in TCRdb, only in-frame clones are kept and a portion is missing. The sample holds over 100,000 clones, roughly 90% seen once. The sample here was peripheral blood, taken on day 0 of MenACWY control vaccination. The origin of the receptors is an adult in good health.

By frequency in the sample, this clone is medium-sized. The chain uses TRBV6-5 and TRBJ1-6; D is possibly TRBD1 (5 bases). The CDR3 spans 15 residues. Trimming cost V 6 bases and J 0 bases, with 9 bases left between them. Germline CDR1 is MNHEY and CDR2 is SVGAGI. CDR3 DNA: TGTGCCAGCAGGAGAGACAGCTCCTATAATTCACCCCTCCACTTT. Amino acids: CASRRDSSYNSPLHF.

The CDR3 loop reads CASSQAYRGLDEQFF. The CDR3 DNA sequence: TGCGCCAGCAGCCAAGCCTACAGGGGGCTCGATGAGCAGTTCTTC. V gene TRBV4-1 combines with J gene TRBJ2-1; 9 bases line up with TRBD1. CDR3 length: 15 amino acids. The germline V gene encodes CDR1 MGHRA and CDR2 YSYEKL. J was trimmed by 8 bases and V by 1 base; bases with no gene match: 6.

The gene calls are TRBV27 and TRBJ1-1, with D perhaps matching TRBD1 (5 bases). Trimming pared 2 bases from V and 5 bases from J, leaving 9 bases between. The CDR3 spans 13 residues. From germline, CDR1 is MNHEY and CDR2 SMNVEV (reference sequence). For the CDR3, the DNA is TGTGCCAGCAGTTTACAGGGAACGACTGAAGCTTTCTTT. This gives the protein CASSLQGTTEAFF.

In DNA form, the CDR3 reads TGTGCCAGCAGCGGCTGGACAGGAATCAGAAGTACTGAAGCTTTCTTT. Protein sequence: CASSGWTGIRSTEAFF. The chain uses TRBV5-5 and TRBJ1-1, with TRBD1 matching 7 bases. From germline, CDR1 is SGHKS and CDR2 YYEKEE (reference sequence). CDR3 length equals 16 residues. Trimming took 4 bases from V and 5 from J; bases not matched to a gene: 14.

The CDR3 DNA reads as TGTGCCAGCAGTTACGACGTAGCGGGAGGGAAGAACACCGGGGAGCTGTTTTTT. Amino acids: CASSYDVAGGKNTGELFF. The J gene is TRBJ2-2, the V gene TRBV6-2 or TRBV6-3; 11 bases match TRBD2. CDR1 MNHEY and CDR2 SVGEGT come from the germline V gene. The junction had 6 bases not matched to a gene; V was cut back by 2 bases and J by 1 base. This CDR3 has 18 amino acids.

The chain carries TRBV19 and TRBJ1-6, with D possibly TRBD1 on 5 matching bases. Germline loops: CDR1 LNHDA, CDR2 SQIVND (reference sequence). V was pared by 3 bases and J by 7 bases, with 13 bases between. The CDR3 runs 15 residues. The CDR3 here is CASSIAWGSNSPLHF. The CDR3 DNA sequence: TGTGCCAGTAGTATCGCATGGGGGTCCAATTCACCCCTCCACTTT. The variable domain in full, with the rest retrieved from reference TRBV19 and TRBJ1-6, is DGGITQSPKYLFRKEGQNVTLSCEQNLNHDAMYWYRQDPGQGLRLIYYSQIVNDFQKGDIAEGYSVSREKKESFPLTVTSAQKNPTAFYLCASSIAWGSNSPLHFGNGTRLTVT.

This chain uses TRBV20-1 with TRBJ1-2; weak D call: TRBD1 (6 bases). V dropped 3 bases and J dropped 4 bases, with 15 bases sitting between them. CDR1 and CDR2 (germline): DFQATT, SNEGSKA (reference sequence). CDR3 size: 14 residues. The CDR3 DNA sequence: TGCAGTGCTAGTGGTGACGGACAGATCTATGGCTACACCTTC. Encoded protein: CSASGDGQIYGYTF.

CDR3 residues: CASSLQDTQYF. In nucleotides, the CDR3 is TGTGCCAGCAGTCTTCAAGATACGCAGTATTTT. The J gene is TRBJ2-3, the V gene TRBV28; D uncertain. Between the trimmed V and J ends, which lost 5 bases and 5 bases, there was a span of 5 bases. The CDR3 length is 11 residues. Germline V CDR1 and CDR2: MDHEN, SYDVKM.

The chain recombines TRBV19 with TRBJ1-1; D is ambiguous. Germline lookup yields CDR1 LNHDA and CDR2 SQIVND (reference sequence). V was clipped by 4 bases and J by 14 bases, with 11 bases between them. The CDR3 consists of 10 residues. The CDR3 bases are TGTGCCAGTAGTAGTAGGTCTGACTTCTTT. Residues: CASSSRSDFF.

The chain has TRBV11-2 and TRBJ2-5, with D possibly being TRBD2 (7 bases). Trimming removed 1 base at V and 6 bases at J, with 18 bases between. Germline assignment: CDR1 SGHAT and CDR2 FQNNGV. This CDR3 region has 16 residues. CDR3 nucleotides: TGTGCCAGCAGCTTAGCGGCGGGGGCCCCGGTCCAGACCCAGTACTTC. Amino acids: CASSLAAGAPVQTQYF. Drawing the rest from reference TRBV11-2 and TRBJ2-5, the complete variable domain is EAGVAQSPRYKIIEKRQSVAFWCNPISGHATLYWYQQILGQGPKLLIQFQNNGVVDDSQLPKDRFSAERLKGVDSTLKIQPAKLEDSAVYLCASSLAAGAPVQTQYFGPGTRLLVL.

The rearrangement links TRBV10-3 to TRBJ2-7; 7 bases agree with TRBD2. V trimming: 7 bases; J trimming: 2 bases; junction bases outside the gene matches: 17. Germline CDR1 and CDR2: ENHRY and SYGVKD. The CDR3 loop spans 17 amino acids. The CDR3 is CAITPGSLAEGTYEQYF. The CDR3, as DNA: TGTGCCATCACCCCCGGGAGCCTAGCGGAGGGGACCTACGAGCAGTACTTC.

This sequence joins TRBV9 and TRBJ2-1; the match to TRBD2 covers 9 bases. CDR1 is SGDLS and CDR2 is YYNGEE in the germline V gene. The CDR3 covers 15 residues. With 4 bases clipped from V and 3 bases from J, the junction kept 5 bases outside the gene matches. The CDR3 region has the DNA TGTGCCAGCAGCTCGCGGGGGGGCGACTACAATGAGCAGTTCTTC. This encodes CASSSRGGDYNEQFF.

The CDR3 is CASSFYTQGPKNIQYF. The CDR3 DNA follows: TGTGCCAGCAGCTTTTACACACAGGGCCCCAAAAACATTCAGTACTTC. The chain recombines TRBV7-9 with TRBJ2-4, with D perhaps matching TRBD1 (6 bases). Trimming took off 3 bases at V and 2 bases at J, with 14 bases between the two ends. Germline assignment: CDR1 SEHNR and CDR2 FQNEAQ (reference sequence). The CDR3 is 16 amino acids. The full variable domain, rest sourced from reference TRBV7-9 and TRBJ2-4, is DTGVSQNPRHKITKRGQNVTFRCDPISEHNRLYWYRQTLGQGPEFLTYFQNEAQLEKSRLLSDRFSAERPKGSFSTLEIQRTEQGDSAMYLCASSFYTQGPKNIQYFGAGTRLSVL.

The chain employs TRBV9 and TRBJ1-1; no reliable D call. The CDR3 length is 14 residues. The germline V gene encodes CDR1 SGDLS and CDR2 YYNGEE. Trimming shortened V by 4 bases and J by 2 bases, and 12 bases separated the two germline ends. For the CDR3, the DNA is TGTGCCAGCAGCCAAACCCCGGACAACACTGAAGCTTTCTTT. Protein sequence: CASSQTPDNTEAFF.

The chain carries TRBV4-3 and TRBJ1-2, with a possible D match to TRBD1 (5 bases). V lost 0 bases and J lost 4, with 12 bases in between. The CDR3 is 15 residues long. Germline V gene sequence: CDR1 LGHNA, CDR2 YSLEER. CDR3 coding DNA: TGCGCCAGCAGCCAAGATGGGGGGAGAGGCTATGGCTACACCTTC. It specifies CASSQDGGRGYGYTF.

The chain joins TRBV10-3 to TRBJ1-1; 9 positions match TRBD1. The length of the CDR3 is 15 residues. Trimming removed 3 bases from V and 4 bases from J; junction bases left unmatched: 6. Germline V lookup: CDR1 ENHRY, CDR2 SYGVKD. CDR3 in amino acids: CAISDLGQGGTEAFF. The CDR3, as DNA: TGTGCCATCAGTGATTTGGGACAGGGCGGCACTGAAGCTTTCTTT.

In its sample, this clone was seen once. The V gene is TRBV6-2 or TRBV6-3, the J gene TRBJ2-2; 14 bases agree with TRBD2. CDR1 and CDR2 (germline): MNHEY, SVGEGT. The CDR3 is 17 residues long. Unmatched junction bases numbered 7, after V lost 5 bases and J lost 5 bases. DNA for the CDR3: TGTGCCAGCAGTGAGGGGACTAGCGGGAGAGATACCGGGGAGCTGTTTTTT. This sequence encodes CASSEGTSGRDTGELFF.

The chain has TRBV7-2 and TRBJ2-1, with D unclear. Germline V lookup: CDR1 SGHTA, CDR2 FQGNSA. V was shortened by 2 bases and J by 9 bases, with 14 bases between the two germline ends. The CDR3 is made up of 14 amino acids. For the CDR3, the DNA is TGTGCCAGCAGCTTACAAGGGTCTACGGGTGAGCAGTTCTTC. It translates to CASSLQGSTGEQFF.

This sequence joins TRBV2 and TRBJ1-2; no definite D call. The CDR3 length is 14 residues. V lost 2 bases, J lost 6 bases, and 13 bases lay in between. Per germline, CDR1 SNHLY and CDR2 FYNNEI. CDR3: CASSERVSSNGYTF. CDR3 DNA sequence: TGTGCCAGCAGTGAAAGGGTCTCCTCAAATGGCTACACCTTC.

The DNA of the CDR3 is TGTGCCAGCAGCCCTGTCCTACAGTTAAATGAAAAACTGTTTTTT. Its translation is CASSPVLQLNEKLFF. The J gene is TRBJ1-4, the V gene TRBV5-8; D unclear. Germline loops: CDR1 SGHTS, CDR2 YDEGEE. CDR3 length equals 15 residues. V was pared by 4 bases and J by 5 bases, with 15 bases between.

The rearrangement links TRBV4-3 to TRBJ2-3, with a weak D call TRBD2 (5 bases). V was pared by 0 bases and J by 5 bases, with 18 bases between. Germline CDR1 reads LGHNA; CDR2 reads YSLEER. CDR3 length: 17 residues. The CDR3 loop reads CASSQDSVPLPKDTQYF. As DNA, the CDR3 is TGCGCCAGCAGCCAAGATAGCGTACCCCTCCCAAAAGATACGCAGTATTTT.

The rearrangement uses TRBV7-9 and TRBJ1-1; unclear D gene. Between the trimmed V and J ends, which lost 7 bases and 6 bases, there was a span of 21 bases. The length of the CDR3 is 15 residues. Germline V gene data show CDR1 as SEHNR and CDR2 as FQNEAQ (reference sequence). The CDR3 region is CASKPKERLSSEAFF. The CDR3 bases are TGTGCCAGCAAACCTAAGGAGAGGCTGTCTTCTGAAGCTTTCTTT. Looking up the rest from reference TRBV7-9 and TRBJ1-1 gives the full variable domain: DTGVSQNPRHKITKRGQNVTFRCDPISEHNRLYWYRQTLGQGPEFLTYFQNEAQLEKSRLLSDRFSAERPKGSFSTLEIQRTEQGDSAMYLCASKPKERLSSEAFFGQGTRLTVV.

This clone showed up just once. The genes are TRBV9 and TRBJ1-1; D not certain. V lost 1 base to trimming and J lost 1 base, with 5 bases between them. The CDR3 covers 13 residues. The germline V gene has CDR1 SGDLS and CDR2 YYNGEE. The CDR3 region is CASSVYQNTEAFF. The DNA for the CDR3 is TGTGCCAGCAGCGTATATCAGAACACTGAAGCTTTCTTT.

V and J are TRBV6-2 or TRBV6-3 and TRBJ1-6; D gene uncertain. Germline CDR1 is MNHEY and CDR2 is SVGEGT. Trimming pared 7 bases from V and 9 bases from J, leaving 22 bases between. This CDR3 spans 16 amino acids. The CDR3 here is CASTPWERRSSSPLHF. CDR3 coding DNA: TGTGCCAGCACCCCGTGGGAGAGGAGGTCGAGTTCACCCCTCCACTTT.

The table lists this clone with a count of one. This rearrangement joins TRBV5-4 to TRBJ2-7, with 7 bases lining up with TRBD1. With V trimmed by 4 bases and J by 4 bases, 11 bases remained unmatched. The length of the CDR3 is 15 residues. The germline gives CDR1 SGHNT, CDR2 YYREEE (reference sequence). The CDR3 nucleotides read TGTGCCAGCAGCCACTCCGGGACAGCCAAATACGAGCAGTACTTC. Residues: CASSHSGTAKYEQYF.

This clone was observed a few times. One junction end disagrees with the germline gene, perhaps due to a read error. The chain joins TRBV19 to TRBJ2-2; tentative D call: TRBD1 (6 bases). Germline CDR1 is LNHDA and CDR2 is SQIVND (reference sequence). The CDR3 totals 14 residues. For the CDR3, the DNA is TGTGCCAGTAGCGGGACACTGAACGCCGGGGAGCTGTTTTTT. It is translated as CASSGTLNAGELFF.

This chain uses TRBV28 with TRBJ2-7; 7 bases agree with TRBD2. V was clipped by 6 bases and J by 0 bases; unmatched bases: 8. Germline V CDR1 and CDR2: MDHEN, SYDVKM. CDR3 size: 15 residues. The CDR3 here is CASRRLAGSSYEQYF. CDR3 in DNA: TGTGCCAGCAGAAGACTAGCAGGAAGCTCCTACGAGCAGTACTTC.

This chain uses TRBV11-2 with TRBJ2-1; D not certain. The CDR3 covers 12 residues. The V end lost 6 bases, the J end lost 8 bases, and 11 bases lay between the germline ends. CDR1 and CDR2 from the germline V gene are SGHAT and FQNNGV. The CDR3 sequence: CASRRKAHEQFF. The CDR3 DNA sequence: TGTGCCAGCAGGCGAAAGGCCCATGAGCAGTTCTTC.

The chain combines TRBV4-1 with TRBJ1-5; 12 bases are a match to TRBD1. Trimming cost V 0 bases and J 7 bases; bases outside gene matches: 7. Germline V lookup: CDR1 MGHRA, CDR2 YSYEKL. The CDR3 loop spans 17 amino acids. The CDR3 coding sequence is TGCGCCAGCAGCCAAGATGAGGGGACAGGGGGCCGGCAGCCCCAGCATTTT. This encodes CASSQDEGTGGRQPQHF.

The rearrangement links TRBV4-2 to TRBJ2-3; 8 nucleotides line up with TRBD1. The CDR3 sequence is 15 residues long. Germline-derived CDR1 and CDR2 are LGHNA and YNFKEQ. The V gene end was trimmed by 1 base and the J gene end by 6 bases; junction bases not matched to a gene: 6. The CDR3, as DNA: TGTGCCAGCAGCCAAGCCGGACAGGGTACGGATACGCAGTATTTT. This gives the protein CASSQAGQGTDTQYF.

The chain recombines TRBV18 with TRBJ1-1; TRBD1 might be the D (6 bases). The CDR3 extends over 16 amino acids. Trimming took 6 bases from V and 0 from J, leaving 17 bases between them. CDR1 is KGHSH, CDR2 LQKENI, per germline. The CDR3 spells CASSPELGHMNTEAFF. CDR3 bases: TGTGCCAGCTCGCCCGAGTTGGGACATATGAACACTGAAGCTTTCTTT.